One and the same sample provided the 18 T cell receptor beta chains below, sequenced in a study of blood T cell repertoires in COVID-19. Profiling relied on immunoSEQ multiplex PCR, and the TCRdb table lists in-frame clones only, not all of them. The sample consists of fewer than 150,000 clones, around 84% of them appearing once. Material for sequencing was peripheral blood. The receptors here all came from a human donor in a cohort sampled during active COVID-19.

This clone came up once. V and J are TRBV30 and TRBJ2-1; D is perhaps TRBD2 (5 bases). The CDR3 length is 13 residues. The V end was cut by 2 bases, the J end by 8 bases, with 13 bases between. Germline V gene sequence: CDR1 GTSNPN, CDR2 SVGIG (reference sequence). CDR3 sequence: CAWSTVLVDEQFF. As DNA, the CDR3 is TGTGCCTGGAGTACCGTACTAGTAGATGAGCAGTTCTTC.

The J gene is TRBJ2-7, the V gene TRBV24-1; 7 bases align to TRBD2. The CDR3 sequence is 14 residues long. The ends lost 9 bases at V and 2 bases at J; junction bases unmatched: 9. Germline V gene sequence: CDR1 KGHDR, CDR2 SFDVKD. The CDR3 here is CATLTSESTYEQYF. CDR3 in DNA: TGTGCCACCCTAACTAGCGAATCAACCTACGAGCAGTACTTC.

This clone was found a few times. The chain has TRBV5-1 and TRBJ2-1; 10 nucleotides align to TRBD2. This CDR3 is built from 16 residues. The J segment lost 6 bases and the V segment lost 4 bases, leaving 10 bases of the junction unmatched. Germline V gene data show CDR1 as SGHRS and CDR2 as YFSETQ. The CDR3 DNA reads as TGCGCCAGCAGCCCTCAACTAGCGGGGAGGGGCAATGAGCAGTTCTTC. Amino acid sequence: CASSPQLAGRGNEQFF. Full variable domain (remainder filled in from reference TRBV5-1 and TRBJ2-1): KAGVTQTPRYLIKTRGQQVTLSCSPISGHRSVSWYQQTPGQGLQFLFEYFSETQRNKGNFPGRFSGRQFSNSRSEMNVSTLELGDSALYLCASSPQLAGRGNEQFFGPGTRLTVL.

The CDR3 reads CASSPLARKYYNEQFF. DNA for the CDR3: TGTGCCAGCTCACCACTGGCTAGAAAATACTACAATGAGCAGTTCTTC. J is TRBJ2-1 and V is TRBV18, with D hard to call. Germline V gene sequence: CDR1 KGHSH, CDR2 LQKENI. The CDR3 has 16 residues. V was trimmed by 1 base and J by 3 bases, leaving 13 bases between them.

The V call is TRBV29-1, the J call TRBJ2-3; maybe TRBD2 (6 bases). The CDR3 contains 13 residues. Between the trimmed V and J ends, which lost 6 bases and 2 bases, there was a span of 12 bases. Looked up from germline, CDR1 is SQVTM and CDR2 is ANQGSEA. The CDR3 spells CSVPGLNTDTQYF. CDR3 coding DNA: TGCAGCGTCCCGGGACTGAACACAGATACGCAGTATTTT.

This clone was detected a few times. V and J are TRBV3-1 (or the pseudogene TRBV3-2) and TRBJ1-5; TRBD1 matches 7 bases. V shed 2 bases and J 2 bases; nucleotides not matched to a gene: 3. CDR1 and CDR2 from the germline V gene are LGHDT and YNNKEL (reference sequence). The CDR3 contains 15 residues. CDR3 amino acids: CASSQTTGGNQPQHF. The CDR3 DNA sequence: TGTGCCAGCAGCCAAACCACAGGGGGCAATCAGCCCCAGCATTTT.

The chain combines TRBV7-9 with TRBJ2-1; D remains unclear. V was trimmed by 0 bases and J by 5 bases, leaving 2 bases between them. CDR1 and CDR2 (germline): SEHNR, FQNEAQ (reference sequence). There are 12 residues in the CDR3. CDR3 in DNA: TGTGCCAGCAGCTTAGCTAACAATGAGCAGTTCTTC. Translating it yields CASSLANNEQFF.

The chain combines TRBV27 with TRBJ2-7; D might be TRBD1 (5 bases). Germline CDR1 is MNHEY and CDR2 is SMNVEV (reference sequence). Trimming left V 6 bases short and J 5 bases short, with 17 bases between. The CDR3 loop spans 14 amino acids. Here the CDR3 DNA reads TGTGCCAGCAGCCCCTTGGGGCAGGGCCACGAGCAGTACTTC. This translates into CASSPLGQGHEQYF.

The rearrangement joins TRBV5-1 to TRBJ2-5, with 8 bases that match TRBD2. The CDR3 is 15 residues long. CDR1 and CDR2 from the germline V gene are SGHRS and YFSETQ. With V trimmed by 4 bases and J by 2 bases, 7 bases remained unmatched. For the CDR3, the DNA is TGCGCCAGCAGCCGGACCGGGGGGGCTCAAGAGACCCAGTACTTC. This encodes CASSRTGGAQETQYF. Using reference TRBV5-1 and TRBJ2-5 for the parts outside the CDR3, the full variable domain is KAGVTQTPRYLIKTRGQQVTLSCSPISGHRSVSWYQQTPGQGLQFLFEYFSETQRNKGNFPGRFSGRQFSNSRSEMNVSTLELGDSALYLCASSRTGGAQETQYFGPGTRLLVL.

This chain joins TRBV11-3 and TRBJ2-7; no reliable D call. Trimming took 5 bases from V and 1 from J, leaving 12 bases between them. The CDR3 length is 14 residues. Germline V lookup: CDR1 SGHNT, CDR2 YENEEA. CDR3 DNA: TGTGCCAGCAGCCTCTACCGGTCTTCCTACGAGCAGTACTTC. Amino acids: CASSLYRSSYEQYF. The variable domain in full, completed from reference TRBV11-3 and TRBJ2-7, reads EAGVVQSPRYKIIEKKQPVAFWCNPISGHNTLYWYLQNLGQGPELLIRYENEEAVDDSQLPKDRFSAERLKGVDSTLKIQPAELGDSAVYLCASSLYRSSYEQYFGPGTRLTVT.

The rearrangement links TRBV28 to TRBJ2-5; 10 nucleotides align to TRBD2. CDR1 is MDHEN, CDR2 SYDVKM, per germline. The CDR3 has 16 residues. Unmatched junction bases numbered 10, after V lost 4 bases and J lost 5 bases. The CDR3 is CASSSLAGGIFETQYF. For the CDR3, the DNA is TGTGCCAGCAGTTCTTTAGCGGGAGGAATATTTGAGACCCAGTACTTC.

The chain is built from TRBV19 and TRBJ2-2; a weak D match, TRBD1 (6 bases). V lost 6 bases to trimming and J lost 0 bases, with 14 bases between them. CDR1 LNHDA and CDR2 SQIVND come from the germline V gene (reference sequence). The CDR3 is 16 amino acids. The CDR3 bases are TGTGCCAGTAGGACTCGGCAGGGGTCGAACACCGGGGAGCTGTTTTTT. Amino acids: CASRTRQGSNTGELFF.

A remark on this clone: This CDR3 is also generated by other DNA sequences in the sample. V and J are TRBV15 and TRBJ2-3, with TRBD2 identical over 7 bases. Trimming removed 1 base from V and 2 bases from J; junction bases left unmatched: 6. There are 16 residues in the CDR3. CDR1 and CDR2 from the germline V gene are LNHNV and YYDKDF (reference sequence). In nucleotides, the CDR3 is TGTGCCACCAGCAGAGGTCTAGCGGTGAACACAGATACGCAGTATTTT. It yields the protein CATSRGLAVNTDTQYF.

The rearrangement links TRBV6-6 to TRBJ2-1, with no clear D. Germline loops: CDR1 MNHNY, CDR2 SVGAGI (reference sequence). There are 15 residues in the CDR3. Trimming stripped 4 bases from V and 6 bases from J, with 16 bases between. The DNA of the CDR3 is TGTGCCAGCAGTTTCACTATAGCCGTGGGCAATGAGCAGTTCTTC. As protein: CASSFTIAVGNEQFF.

This sequence joins TRBV28 and TRBJ2-6; D is unresolved. V dropped 3 bases and J dropped 1 base, with 4 bases sitting between them. Germline CDR1 and CDR2: MDHEN and SYDVKM. The CDR3 has 14 residues. The CDR3 sequence: CASSFPSGANVLTF. CDR3 in DNA: TGTGCCAGCAGTTTCCCATCTGGGGCCAACGTCCTGACTTTC. The full variable domain, its missing parts supplied by reference TRBV28 and TRBJ2-6, is DVKVTQSSRYLVKRTGEKVFLECVQDMDHENMFWYRQDPGLGLRLIYFSYDVKMKEKGDIPEGYSVSREKKERFSLILESASTNQTSMYLCASSFPSGANVLTFGAGSRLTVL.

J is TRBJ1-6 and V is TRBV10-3; D remains unclear. The CDR3 contains 14 residues. The V gene's germline CDR1 is ENHRY and CDR2 SYGVKD. V lost 2 bases, J lost 10 bases, and 12 bases lay in between. The CDR3 loop reads CAISEEEGRSPLHF. The CDR3 region has the DNA TGTGCCATCAGTGAGGAGGAGGGCCGGTCACCCCTCCACTTT.

J is TRBJ2-6 and V is TRBV23-1; TRBD1 aligns across 11 bases. TRBV23-1 is recorded as an ORF, its role being uncertain. There are 16 residues in the CDR3. Trimming took 4 bases from V and 4 from J; bases not matched to a gene: 3. The CDR3 DNA sequence: TGCGCCAGCAGTCGAGGACAGGGGGCCGGGGCCAACGTCCTGACTTTC. Translation: CASSRGQGAGANVLTF.

The chain joins TRBV3-1 (or the pseudogene TRBV3-2) to TRBJ1-3, with unresolved D. The CDR3 covers 17 residues. V lost 0 bases and J lost 0, with 12 bases in between. The germline V gene has CDR1 LGHDT and CDR2 YNNKEL (reference sequence). The CDR3 DNA is TGTGCCAGCAGCCAAGACAGGTGGAAGAACTCTGGAAACACCATATATTTT. Its translation: CASSQDRWKNSGNTIYF.